This entry describes one T cell receptor (beta chain). Germline V gives CDR1 SGHNT, CDR2 YENEEA. J gave up 8 bases and V 4 bases, and 13 bases lay outside the gene matches. The CDR3 runs 16 residues. Profiling relied on immunoSEQ multiplex PCR, and the TCRdb table lists in-frame clones only, not all of them. The sample records a few hundred thousand clones, roughly 85% being singletons. The data were obtained in a study of blood T cell repertoires in COVID-19. Study-wide background: Spain, Italy and the United States supplied samples that represented acute and convalescent COVID-19.

The study assigned cohorts using participant-reported clinical history. A case of COVID-19 had been met by exposed participants within 2 weeks before study entry. This sequence was found in a woman between 50 and 59 years old who had been exposed to COVID-19. The sequenced sample was PBMCs or T cells enriched from blood (not recorded which). The gene calls are TRBV11-3 and TRBJ2-1; 8 bases agree with TRBD2. In nucleotides, the CDR3 is TGTGCCAGCAGCTCCCGTCTGTCGGGGGGGCCGGATGAGCAGTTCTTC. This encodes CASSSRLSGGPDEQFF. The complete variable domain, with remaining parts taken from reference TRBV11-3 and TRBJ2-1, reads EAGVVQSPRYKIIEKKQPVAFWCNPISGHNTLYWYLQNLGQGPELLIRYENEEAVDDSQLPKDRFSAERLKGVDSTLKIQPAELGDSAVYLCASSSRLSGGPDEQFFGPGTRLTVL.